A selection of T cell receptor beta chains follows, all from one sample in a study of blood T cell repertoires in COVID-19. Method: immunoSEQ multiplex PCR; TCRdb's copy keeps in-frame clones and lacks some. This repertoire shows roughly 100,000 clones, roughly 92% found once; its top ten account for around 1.9%. Sequencing used peripheral blood. Receptors were obtained from a woman aged 50 to 60 with COVID-19, enrolled during active disease. CDR3s include the opening cysteine and the closing phenylalanine or tryptophan. Each record gives: D gene, J gene, clone size, V gene, CDR3 DNA, CDR3 protein. D genes are given only for firm matches. Only part of the rows carry a size: once, few, many, or a class if the clone is expanded.

d_call: TRBD1
j_call: TRBJ1-5
clone_size: -
v_call: TRBV19
cdr3_nt: TGTGCCAGTAATACCCCGGGACAGGGCTTAGGTCAGCCCCAGCATTTT
cdr3_aa: CASNTPGQGLGQPQHF

d_call: -
j_call: TRBJ1-2
clone_size: -
v_call: TRBV5-6
cdr3_nt: TGTGCCAGCAGCTTGGACAGATACTATGGCTACACCTTC
cdr3_aa: CASSLDRYYGYTF

d_call: TRBD1
j_call: TRBJ2-1
clone_size: -
v_call: TRBV27
cdr3_nt: TGTGCCAGCAGTTTCTCCGGGACAGCTAATGAGCAGTTCTTC
cdr3_aa: CASSFSGTANEQFF

d_call: -
j_call: TRBJ1-5
clone_size: -
v_call: TRBV12-3/TRBV12-4
cdr3_nt: TGTGCCAGCAGCCATTACAGGGACCAGCCCCAGCATTTT
cdr3_aa: CASSHYRDQPQHF

d_call: -
j_call: TRBJ2-4
clone_size: few
v_call: TRBV5-6
cdr3_nt: TGTGCCAGCAGCTTGCCTGACAGAGCGAACATTCAGTACTTC
cdr3_aa: CASSLPDRANIQYF

d_call: TRBD1
j_call: TRBJ1-2
clone_size: once
v_call: TRBV5-5
cdr3_nt: TGTGCCAGCAGCTTGGGAGACAGGGGGCTTCCTAACTATGGCTACACCTTC
cdr3_aa: CASSLGDRGLPNYGYTF

d_call: -
j_call: TRBJ2-5
clone_size: once
v_call: TRBV4-1
cdr3_nt: TGCGCCAGCAGCCAAGACAGGGTGGGGGGGACCCAGTACTTC
cdr3_aa: CASSQDRVGGTQYF

d_call: -
j_call: TRBJ1-1
clone_size: -
v_call: TRBV10-1
cdr3_nt: TGCGCCAGCAGCCCCCCCCTTCGTAGTGCTTTCTTT
cdr3_aa: CASSPPLRSAFF

d_call: -
j_call: TRBJ2-2
clone_size: once
v_call: TRBV27
cdr3_nt: TGTGCCAGCAGTTCAGGACTATTGAACACCGGGGAGCTGTTTTTT
cdr3_aa: CASSSGLLNTGELFF

d_call: -
j_call: TRBJ1-1
clone_size: -
v_call: TRBV28
cdr3_nt: TGTGCCAGCAGGGGAGGGAGCACTGAAGCTTTCTTT
cdr3_aa: CASRGGSTEAFF

d_call: TRBD1
j_call: TRBJ1-2
clone_size: -
v_call: TRBV18
cdr3_nt: TGTGCCAGCTCACCAGAAGTAGCAGGGGGCGCTTTGGCCAACTATGGCTACACCTTC
cdr3_aa: CASSPEVAGGALANYGYTF

d_call: TRBD1
j_call: TRBJ1-5
clone_size: -
v_call: TRBV7-3
cdr3_nt: TGTGCCAGCAGCTCCTACAACAGGGGGAGCAATCAGCCCCAGCATTTT
cdr3_aa: CASSSYNRGSNQPQHF

d_call: TRBD2
j_call: TRBJ2-3
clone_size: -
v_call: TRBV7-2
cdr3_nt: TGTGCCAGCAGCTACGATCAGCGGGGCCCCACAGATACGCAGTATTTT
cdr3_aa: CASSYDQRGPTDTQYF

d_call: TRBD1
j_call: TRBJ1-1
clone_size: -
v_call: TRBV5-1
cdr3_nt: TGCGCCAGCAGCTCGGACAGGGAAGCTTTCTTT
cdr3_aa: CASSSDREAFF

d_call: TRBD2
j_call: TRBJ2-1
clone_size: -
v_call: TRBV2
cdr3_nt: TGTGCCAGCACACCATCCGGGACTAAGATGAATGAGCAGTTCTTC
cdr3_aa: CASTPSGTKMNEQFF

d_call: TRBD1
j_call: TRBJ2-7
clone_size: -
v_call: TRBV19
cdr3_nt: TGTGCCAGTAGTCGGGACAGAGATCTGGGGGAGCAGTACTTC
cdr3_aa: CASSRDRDLGEQYF

d_call: TRBD2
j_call: TRBJ2-3
clone_size: once
v_call: TRBV5-4
cdr3_nt: TGTGCCAGCAGCTCCCCCGGGACTAGCGGGCCCTTGGTGAGAACAGATACGCAGTATTTT
cdr3_aa: CASSSPGTSGPLVRTDTQYF

d_call: TRBD1
j_call: TRBJ1-2
clone_size: -
v_call: TRBV7-3
cdr3_nt: TGTGCCAGCAGCTTGGACAGGGGCTATGGCTACACCTTC
cdr3_aa: CASSLDRGYGYTF

d_call: TRBD2
j_call: TRBJ2-1
clone_size: -
v_call: TRBV5-1
cdr3_nt: TGCGCCAGCAGCTTCAGCGGGGGGGACTACAATGAGCAGTTCTTC
cdr3_aa: CASSFSGGDYNEQFF

d_call: -
j_call: TRBJ1-6
clone_size: -
v_call: TRBV13
cdr3_nt: TGTGCCAGCAGCTTACAGGGCCCCCTCAATTCACCCCTCCACTTT
cdr3_aa: CASSLQGPLNSPLHF

d_call: -
j_call: TRBJ1-4
clone_size: once
v_call: TRBV24-1
cdr3_nt: TGTGCCACCAGTGAGGTCGGGGTGGAAAAACTGTTTTTT
cdr3_aa: CATSEVGVEKLFF

d_call: TRBD2
j_call: TRBJ2-1
clone_size: -
v_call: TRBV4-1
cdr3_nt: TGCGCCAGCAGCCACCCCCCTGTAAAGCTAGCGGTCAATGAGCAGTTCTTC
cdr3_aa: CASSHPPVKLAVNEQFF

d_call: TRBD1
j_call: TRBJ1-2
clone_size: -
v_call: TRBV28
cdr3_nt: TGTGCCAGCAGTTCGGGACAGGGGGGAGGCTATGGCTACACCTTC
cdr3_aa: CASSSGQGGGYGYTF

d_call: TRBD1
j_call: TRBJ1-6
clone_size: -
v_call: TRBV19
cdr3_nt: TGTGCCAGTAGTATTCCGGGACAGGGTGATTCACCCCTCCACTTT
cdr3_aa: CASSIPGQGDSPLHF

d_call: -
j_call: TRBJ2-2
clone_size: -
v_call: TRBV5-6
cdr3_nt: TGTGCCAGCAGCTTGGGACAGCAAAACACCGGGGAGCTGTTTTTT
cdr3_aa: CASSLGQQNTGELFF

d_call: -
j_call: TRBJ1-2
clone_size: -
v_call: TRBV6-6
cdr3_nt: TGTGCCAGCAATCCGGGTGGAGGAGGGGTAGGCTACACCTTC
cdr3_aa: CASNPGGGGVGYTF

d_call: -
j_call: TRBJ1-4
clone_size: once
v_call: TRBV6-5
cdr3_nt: TGTGCCAGCAGTTACGGGGCGGGGGAAAAACTGTTTTTT
cdr3_aa: CASSYGAGEKLFF

d_call: -
j_call: TRBJ2-4
clone_size: -
v_call: TRBV19
cdr3_nt: TGTGCCAGTTGCCCTGAGGGGGGGAGGTTAGCCAAAAACATTCAGTACTTC
cdr3_aa: CASCPEGGRLAKNIQYF

d_call: TRBD1
j_call: TRBJ1-2
clone_size: once
v_call: TRBV5-1
cdr3_nt: TGCGCCAGCAGCTTACGAGCCCTTCGCGGACAGGCTACTAACTATGGCTACACCTTC
cdr3_aa: CASSLRALRGQATNYGYTF

d_call: -
j_call: TRBJ1-3
clone_size: -
v_call: TRBV11-3
cdr3_nt: TGTGCCAGCAGCTTATTCCCGAAACGAGGCTCTGGAAACACCATATATTTT
cdr3_aa: CASSLFPKRGSGNTIYF

d_call: -
j_call: TRBJ2-3
clone_size: -
v_call: TRBV15
cdr3_nt: TGTGCCACCAGCAAGGGACACGGGGAGTATTTT
cdr3_aa: CATSKGHGEYF

d_call: TRBD2
j_call: TRBJ2-5
clone_size: -
v_call: TRBV7-2
cdr3_nt: TGTGCCAGCAGCTTAGGGACTAGCGGGGGGGCGCAGCGAGAGACCCAGTACTTC
cdr3_aa: CASSLGTSGGAQRETQYF

d_call: TRBD1
j_call: TRBJ2-1
clone_size: -
v_call: TRBV5-1
cdr3_nt: TGCGCCAGCTTCCAAAGGGTCCCCGGGACAGCCTACAATGAGCAGTTCTTC
cdr3_aa: CASFQRVPGTAYNEQFF

d_call: TRBD1
j_call: TRBJ2-7
clone_size: -
v_call: TRBV30
cdr3_nt: TGTGCCTGGAGTGTACTCAGGGGGATTTCCTACGAGCAGTACTTC
cdr3_aa: CAWSVLRGISYEQYF

d_call: -
j_call: TRBJ1-1
clone_size: -
v_call: TRBV5-1
cdr3_nt: TGCGCCAGCAGCCTGACCCCAGGGGTGAACACTGAAGCTTTCTTT
cdr3_aa: CASSLTPGVNTEAFF

d_call: TRBD2
j_call: TRBJ2-1
clone_size: -
v_call: TRBV3-1/TRBV3-2
cdr3_nt: TGTGCCAGCAGCTTTCTAGCGGGGGGGCCGTTCTTC
cdr3_aa: CASSFLAGGPFF

d_call: -
j_call: TRBJ1-2
clone_size: -
v_call: TRBV5-6
cdr3_nt: TGTGCCAGCAGCTTGATCAGGGATGCGGAGGGCTACACCTTC
cdr3_aa: CASSLIRDAEGYTF

d_call: -
j_call: TRBJ1-1
clone_size: -
v_call: TRBV11-2
cdr3_nt: TGTGCCAGCAGCTTAGGGGGAGCCGGGGACACTGAAGCTTTCTTT
cdr3_aa: CASSLGGAGDTEAFF

d_call: -
j_call: TRBJ1-5
clone_size: -
v_call: TRBV6-1
cdr3_nt: TGTGCCAGCAGTGAAAACAGGGCCCGCAATCAGCCCCAGCATTTT
cdr3_aa: CASSENRARNQPQHF

d_call: TRBD1
j_call: TRBJ2-5
clone_size: -
v_call: TRBV5-8
cdr3_nt: TGTGCCAGCAGCCTGACAGGGTTTGGCGAGACCCAGTACTTC
cdr3_aa: CASSLTGFGETQYF

d_call: -
j_call: TRBJ2-2
clone_size: -
v_call: TRBV12-3/TRBV12-4
cdr3_nt: TGTGCCAGCAGCCTTACTACGGGGGAGCTGTTTTTT
cdr3_aa: CASSLTTGELFF

d_call: -
j_call: TRBJ1-5
clone_size: -
v_call: TRBV19
cdr3_nt: TGTGCCAGTAGTGGGGCTATCCTGGGTGGCAATCAGCCCCAGCATTTT
cdr3_aa: CASSGAILGGNQPQHF

d_call: TRBD1
j_call: TRBJ2-3
clone_size: -
v_call: TRBV23-1
cdr3_nt: TGCGCCAGCAGTCAATCGGTAGAACCGGGACAGGGAGATGAAACAGATACGCAGTATTTT
cdr3_aa: CASSQSVEPGQGDETDTQYF

d_call: -
j_call: TRBJ2-3
clone_size: -
v_call: TRBV5-1
cdr3_nt: TGCGCCAGCAGCTTAACAACAGATACGCAGTATTTT
cdr3_aa: CASSLTTDTQYF

d_call: -
j_call: TRBJ2-3
clone_size: -
v_call: TRBV6-5
cdr3_nt: TGTGCCAGCAGTTACTCGAGGTTCTCCCACACAGATACGCAGTATTTT
cdr3_aa: CASSYSRFSHTDTQYF

d_call: TRBD1
j_call: TRBJ1-3
clone_size: -
v_call: TRBV6-1
cdr3_nt: TGTGCCAGCAGTGAAGTATCATGGACAGGGGGTAGGGGAAACACCATATATTTT
cdr3_aa: CASSEVSWTGGRGNTIYF

d_call: -
j_call: TRBJ1-3
clone_size: -
v_call: TRBV3-1/TRBV3-2
cdr3_nt: TGTGCCAGCAGCCCTCAGGGAAAGGGGCCTGGAAACACCATATATTTT
cdr3_aa: CASSPQGKGPGNTIYF

d_call: TRBD2
j_call: TRBJ2-1
clone_size: -
v_call: TRBV19
cdr3_nt: TGTGCCAGTAGCCCCTTTTGGGGGGAGGGCAATGAGCAGTTCTTC
cdr3_aa: CASSPFWGEGNEQFF

d_call: -
j_call: TRBJ1-6
clone_size: -
v_call: TRBV18
cdr3_nt: TGTGCCAGCTCACCAGAAAGAATGGGAACTGGAGGACCCCTCCACTTT
cdr3_aa: CASSPERMGTGGPLHF

d_call: TRBD1
j_call: TRBJ1-5
clone_size: few
v_call: TRBV28
cdr3_nt: TGTGCCAGCAGTTTAGGACAGGGCGATCAGCCCCAGCATTTT
cdr3_aa: CASSLGQGDQPQHF

d_call: TRBD1
j_call: TRBJ2-1
clone_size: -
v_call: TRBV6-5
cdr3_nt: TGTGCCAGCAGTAGACAGGGTGGATCCTACAATGAGCAGTTCTTC
cdr3_aa: CASSRQGGSYNEQFF

d_call: -
j_call: TRBJ1-2
clone_size: -
v_call: TRBV7-9
cdr3_nt: TGTGCCAGCAGCCTAGACAGGAGCCTCCACTATGGCTACACCTTC
cdr3_aa: CASSLDRSLHYGYTF

d_call: -
j_call: TRBJ1-2
clone_size: -
v_call: TRBV11-3
cdr3_nt: TGTGCCAGCAGCTCAGCAACAGGGCCGGTCGGCTACACCTTC
cdr3_aa: CASSSATGPVGYTF

d_call: TRBD2
j_call: TRBJ2-3
clone_size: -
v_call: TRBV19
cdr3_nt: TGTGCCAGTAGCAGATCTACCGGGACTAGGGATACGCAGTATTTT
cdr3_aa: CASSRSTGTRDTQYF

d_call: -
j_call: TRBJ2-2
clone_size: -
v_call: TRBV21-1
cdr3_nt: TGTGCCAGCAGCTCCCAAAACCAGGGGAGGGGGACGACCGGGGAGCTGTTTTTT
cdr3_aa: CASSSQNQGRGTTGELFF

d_call: TRBD2
j_call: TRBJ2-7
clone_size: -
v_call: TRBV5-5
cdr3_nt: TGTGCCAGCAGCTACCGAGCGGGGGGAAGCTCCTACGAGCAGTACTTC
cdr3_aa: CASSYRAGGSSYEQYF

d_call: -
j_call: TRBJ1-2
clone_size: -
v_call: TRBV19
cdr3_nt: TGTGCCAGTAGTATCCGGGGGGAAGCCCTCTATGGCTACACCTTC
cdr3_aa: CASSIRGEALYGYTF

d_call: TRBD1
j_call: TRBJ1-2
clone_size: -
v_call: TRBV19
cdr3_nt: TGTGCCAGTAGAGGAGGGGGCCGGTTTGGCTACACCTTC
cdr3_aa: CASRGGGRFGYTF

d_call: -
j_call: TRBJ1-1
clone_size: -
v_call: TRBV6-6
cdr3_nt: TGTGCCAGCAGTTACCCGGACAGTGGTGCTGAAGCTTTCTTT
cdr3_aa: CASSYPDSGAEAFF